These 26 T cell receptor beta chains were sequenced from one sample in a study of T cell responses to AZD1222 COVID-19 vaccine. Measured with immunoSEQ multiplex PCR; TCRdb has only the in-frame clones, and not every one. The sample shows approximately 150,000 clones, more than 85% of them seen only once. Sequences were derived from peripheral blood, sampled on day 0 of AZD1222 vaccination. These receptor sequences come from an adult in good health.

The chain employs TRBV6-4 and TRBJ1-1; tentatively, D is TRBD1 (6 bases). V was clipped by 3 bases and J by 5 bases, with 10 bases between them. The CDR3 is 13 amino acids. Germline assignment: CDR1 MRHNA and CDR2 SNTAGT. CDR3 DNA: TGTGCCAGCAGTGAACAGGGAGGAACTGAAGCTTTCTTT. Translating it yields CASSEQGGTEAFF.

The rearrangement links TRBV27 to TRBJ2-7; D may be TRBD2 (5 bases). V was trimmed by 8 bases and J by 3 bases, leaving 14 bases between them. Germline assignment: CDR1 MNHEY and CDR2 SMNVEV (reference sequence). There are 13 residues in the CDR3. The CDR3 nucleotides read TGTGCCAGCGGTCTAGCAGGAGGCTACGAGCAGTACTTC. It codes for CASGLAGGYEQYF.

This clone has only one observation. J is TRBJ1-2 and V is TRBV18; D may be TRBD1 (6 bases). V was clipped by 5 bases and J by 6 bases, with 10 bases between them. Germline V lookup: CDR1 KGHSH, CDR2 LQKENI. This CDR3 comprises 12 residues. CDR3 in DNA: TGTGCCAGCTCATCGACAGGAGATGGCTACACCTTC. Protein: CASSSTGDGYTF.

The rearrangement uses TRBV28 and TRBJ1-2, with D possibly being TRBD1 (5 bases). The CDR3 totals 12 residues. Trimming shortened V by 3 bases and J by 3 bases, and 5 bases separated the two germline ends. Per the germline V gene, CDR1 is MDHEN and CDR2 is SYDVKM. DNA for the CDR3: TGTGCCAGCAGTTTGGGGGACTATGGCTACACCTTC. Translated, it gives CASSLGDYGYTF.

The CDR3 loop reads CATSLVLTGETQYF. DNA for the CDR3: TGTGCCACCAGTTTGGTGTTAACTGGGGAGACCCAGTACTTC. This chain joins TRBV24-1 and TRBJ2-5; D unclear. The CDR3 runs to 14 residues. Trimming shortened V by 6 bases and J by 5 bases, and 15 bases separated the two germline ends. Germline assignment: CDR1 KGHDR and CDR2 SFDVKD.

This clone came up once. This chain links TRBV30 with TRBJ1-1, with a tentative D call TRBD1 (6 bases). Germline lookup yields CDR1 GTSNPN and CDR2 SVGIG (reference sequence). V shed 5 bases and J shed 1 base, with 8 bases lying between them. This CDR3 is built from 12 residues. This CDR3 reads CAWLQGNTEAFF. Here the CDR3 DNA reads TGTGCCTGGCTACAGGGGAACACTGAAGCTTTCTTT. The whole variable domain, remainder taken from reference TRBV30 and TRBJ1-1, is SQTIHQWPATLVQPVGSPLSLECTVEGTSNPNLYWYRQAAGRGLQLLFYSVGIGQISSEVPQNLSASRPQDRQFILSSKKLLLSDSGFYLCAWLQGNTEAFFGQGTRLTVV.

The chain employs TRBV18 and TRBJ2-3, with a weak D call TRBD2 (5 bases). Germline CDR1 reads KGHSH; CDR2 reads LQKENI. The CDR3 runs to 15 residues. The V end lost 2 bases, the J end lost 2 bases, and 11 bases lay between the germline ends. The CDR3 protein is CASSPRLKTTDTQYF. The DNA for the CDR3 is TGTGCCAGCTCACCAAGACTAAAAACCACAGATACGCAGTATTTT. Filled out from reference TRBV18 and TRBJ2-3, the complete variable domain reads NAGVMQNPRHLVRRRGQEARLRCSPMKGHSHVYWYRQLPEEGLKFMVYLQKENIIDESGMPKERFSAEFPKEGPSILRIQQVVRGDSAAYFCASSPRLKTTDTQYFGPGTRLTVL.

The chain employs TRBV7-2 and TRBJ2-5, with 9 bases matching TRBD2. The CDR3 is 19 amino acids. The junction had 12 bases not matched to a gene; V was cut back by 1 base and J by 0 bases. Germline assignment: CDR1 SGHTA and CDR2 FQGNSA. The CDR3 spells CASSLGLVAGGGYQETQYF. The DNA for the CDR3 is TGTGCCAGCAGCTTAGGTTTAGTCGCGGGAGGGGGGTACCAAGAGACCCAGTACTTC.

The gene calls are TRBV6-5 and TRBJ2-7, with D maybe TRBD1 (5 bases). This CDR3 has 13 residues. CDR1 is MNHEY, CDR2 SVGAGI, per germline. Trimming cost V 4 bases and J 4 bases, with 11 bases left between them. The CDR3 DNA reads as TGTGCCAGCAGTTCTTTACAGGATTACGAGCAGTACTTC. Residues: CASSSLQDYEQYF.

J is TRBJ2-7 and V is TRBV5-1; 14 bases line up with TRBD2. The junction had 3 bases not matched to a gene; V was cut back by 4 bases and J by 3 bases. The CDR3 sequence is 15 residues long. The germline V gene encodes CDR1 SGHRS and CDR2 YFSETQ. The CDR3 region has the DNA TGCGCCAGCAGCGAGACTAGCGGGGGGGTCTACGAGCAGTACTTC. This gives the protein CASSETSGGVYEQYF.

The J gene is TRBJ1-3, the V gene TRBV7-9; no clear D. The germline V and J ends were trimmed by 5 bases and 0 bases, with 8 bases remaining between them. CDR1 and CDR2 from the germline V gene are SEHNR and FQNEAQ (reference sequence). The CDR3 extends over 14 amino acids. The CDR3 bases are TGTGCCAGCAGCCGGGCGGGCTCTGGAAACACCATATATTTT. It is translated as CASSRAGSGNTIYF.

The chain employs TRBV5-1 and TRBJ1-4, with 10 bases that match TRBD1. The germline CDR1 and CDR2 sequences are SGHRS and YFSETQ. Trimming removed 4 bases from V and 5 bases from J; junction bases left unmatched: 2. This CDR3 is built from 14 residues. This chain's CDR3 is CASSPGQGNEKLFF. The CDR3 nucleotides are TGCGCCAGCAGCCCGGGACAGGGGAATGAAAAACTGTTTTTT.

This chain links TRBV6-1 with TRBJ1-1; D gene ambiguous. Germline CDR1 and CDR2: MNHNS and SASEGT. This CDR3 contains 16 residues. V was pared by 0 bases and J by 0 bases, with 11 bases between. CDR3 protein: CASSEALRWMNTEAFF. Here the CDR3 DNA reads TGTGCCAGCAGTGAAGCGCTGAGGTGGATGAACACTGAAGCTTTCTTT.

The genes are TRBV19 and TRBJ1-6, with TRBD1 as a possible D gene (5 bases). The CDR3 loop spans 13 amino acids. Trimming pared 6 bases from V and 7 bases from J, leaving 10 bases between. Germline values: CDR1 LNHDA, CDR2 SQIVND (reference sequence). CDR3: CASRGVDNSPLHF. CDR3 nucleotide sequence: TGTGCCAGTAGGGGGGTTGACAATTCACCCCTCCACTTT.

The rearrangement uses TRBV7-2 and TRBJ1-5, with 9 bases that match TRBD1. Trimming cost V 1 base and J 15 bases; bases outside gene matches: 7. The CDR3 covers 13 residues. Germline loops: CDR1 SGHTA, CDR2 FQGNSA. DNA of the CDR3: TGTGCCAGCAGCTTAGTCGGGGACAGGGAATCGCATTTT. This gives the protein CASSLVGDRESHF.

This chain uses TRBV11-2 with TRBJ2-1; 10 bases are a match to TRBD2. The V and J ends lost 2 bases and 0 bases, in that order; junction bases with no gene match: 7. This CDR3 is 18 amino acids long. CDR1 and CDR2 (germline): SGHAT, FQNNGV. As DNA, the CDR3 is TGTGCCAGCAGCTTACGTGCTAGCGGGGGAAACTCCTACAATGAGCAGTTCTTC. Protein product: CASSLRASGGNSYNEQFF.

The V call is TRBV7-8, the J call TRBJ1-5; tentative D call: TRBD1 (5 bases). Germline V gives CDR1 SGHVS, CDR2 FQNEAQ. Trimming stripped 1 base from V and 2 bases from J, with 15 bases between. The CDR3 totals 17 residues. In nucleotides, the CDR3 is TGTGCCAGCAGCTTAGGGGGGACCGGGCCCGGCAATCAGCCCCAGCATTTT. Translating gives CASSLGGTGPGNQPQHF. The entire variable domain, with the rest obtained from reference TRBV7-8 and TRBJ1-5, is as follows: GAGVSQSPRYKVAKRGQDVALRCDPISGHVSLFWYQQALGQGPEFLTYFQNEAQLDKSGLPSDRFFAERPEGSVSTLKIQRTQQEDSAVYLCASSLGGTGPGNQPQHFGDGTRLSIL.

The rearrangement uses TRBV11-2 and TRBJ2-7; D possibly matches TRBD1 or TRBD2 (6 bases each). Germline V lookup: CDR1 SGHAT, CDR2 FQNNGV. V was shortened by 5 bases and J by 5 bases, with 16 bases between the two germline ends. There are 14 residues in the CDR3. The CDR3 sequence is CASSHRTGAHEQYF. The CDR3, as DNA: TGTGCCAGCAGCCACCGGACGGGGGCCCACGAGCAGTACTTC.

This chain links TRBV21-1 with TRBJ1-2. TRBV21-1 has pseudogene status. CDR3 length: 14 amino acids. In DNA form, the CDR3 reads TGTGCCAGCAGCCATCCCCCCCCCAGGGAGGGCTACACCTTC. Protein sequence: CASSHPPPREGYTF.

This clone came up once. The chain uses TRBV30 and TRBJ1-5; no definite D call. This CDR3 has 13 residues. CDR1 is GTSNPN, CDR2 SVGIG, per germline (reference sequence). V shed 4 bases and J shed 0 bases, with 7 bases lying between them. Here the CDR3 reads CAWTSYSNQPQHF. CDR3 nucleotides: TGTGCCTGGACTAGTTATAGCAATCAGCCCCAGCATTTT.

This clone appeared a single time. J is TRBJ1-1 and V is TRBV19; 11 bases fit TRBD1. From germline, CDR1 is LNHDA and CDR2 SQIVND (reference sequence). The CDR3 is 17 amino acids. Trimming took 7 bases from V and 4 from J; bases not matched to a gene: 14. CDR3 coding DNA: TGTGCCAGTACCATCCTCCCGGGGGGGACAGGGGGCACTGAAGCTTTCTTT. Protein sequence: CASTILPGGTGGTEAFF.

The chain uses TRBV7-8 and TRBJ1-4; D might be TRBD1 (6 bases). Germline V gene sequence: CDR1 SGHVS, CDR2 FQNEAQ. Trimming stripped 5 bases from V and 6 bases from J, with 13 bases between. The CDR3 runs 14 residues. The CDR3: CASSRGGDDEKLFF. For the CDR3, the DNA is TGTGCCAGCAGCCGAGGGGGGGATGATGAAAAACTGTTTTTT.

The rearrangement joins TRBV9 to TRBJ1-4; 9 bases agree with TRBD1. This CDR3 contains 15 residues. V shed 4 bases and J 5 bases; nucleotides not matched to a gene: 6. The germline CDR1 and CDR2 sequences are SGDLS and YYNGEE. This CDR3 reads CASSTSGTGNEKLFF. As DNA, the CDR3 is TGTGCCAGCAGCACCTCCGGGACAGGGAATGAAAAACTGTTTTTT.

The chain uses TRBV9 and TRBJ2-6, with 8 bases matching TRBD2. Germline V gene data show CDR1 as SGDLS and CDR2 as YYNGEE. V shed 7 bases and J 0 bases; nucleotides not matched to a gene: 3. CDR3 size: 15 residues. CDR3 protein: CASRRGDSGANVLTF. In DNA form, the CDR3 reads TGTGCCAGCCGGCGGGGGGACTCTGGGGCCAACGTCCTGACTTTC.

The gene calls are TRBV9 and TRBJ2-7; D gene uncertain. The CDR3 spans 15 residues. The germline V gene has CDR1 SGDLS and CDR2 YYNGEE. V was trimmed by 0 bases and J by 3 bases, leaving 13 bases between them. CDR3 residues: CASSVGRQPDYEQYF. CDR3 sequence (DNA): TGTGCCAGCAGCGTAGGTCGGCAGCCTGACTACGAGCAGTACTTC. The whole variable domain, filled in from reference TRBV9 and TRBJ2-7, reads DSGVTQTPKHLITATGQRVTLRCSPRSGDLSVYWYQQSLDQGLQFLIQYYNGEERAKGNILERFSAQQFPDLHSELNLSSLELGDSALYFCASSVGRQPDYEQYFGPGTRLTVT.

The chain joins TRBV6-2 or TRBV6-3 to TRBJ2-1, with D maybe TRBD2 (6 bases). The V end was cut by 5 bases, the J end by 8 bases, with 34 bases between. The CDR3 is 20 residues long. Looked up from germline, CDR1 is MNHEY and CDR2 is SVGEGT. In nucleotides, the CDR3 is TGTGCCAGCAGTACCCCGGAGGGAGGAGGGGTGGCTCCTTACCTTGATGAGCAGTTCTTC. It yields the protein CASSTPEGGGVAPYLDEQFF.